This T cell receptor (beta chain) was profiled in a study of cytomegalovirus exposure and HLA in healthy donors. Overall study findings and caveats: Common viral pathogens were later found to be apparently linked to several of the most significant clusters.

Regarding this clone: Its specificity is not known.

The germline V gene encodes CDR1 LNHDA and CDR2 SQIVND (reference sequence). The CDR3 is 15 residues long. J gave up 5 bases and V 5 bases, and 9 bases lay outside the gene matches. PCR used 60 Vbeta primers and 13 Jbeta primers. This table comes from immunoSEQ multiplex PCR, and its TCRdb copy is limited to in-frame clones, with some not included. The sample has 150,000 to 200,000 clones, over 70% seen once. The TCR comes from a man in his fifties or sixties in good health and CMV-seropositive. This chain joins TRBV19 and TRBJ2-3, with TRBD2 matching 8 bases. The sequencing input was PBMCs. In nucleotides, the CDR3 is TGTGCCAGTAGTCTAAGGGGACTAGAGGGAGATACGCAGTATTTT. This translates into CASSLRGLEGDTQYF. The entire variable domain, with the rest obtained from reference TRBV19 and TRBJ2-3, is as follows: DGGITQSPKYLFRKEGQNVTLSCEQNLNHDAMYWYRQDPGQGLRLIYYSQIVNDFQKGDIAEGYSVSREKKESFPLTVTSAQKNPTAFYLCASSLRGLEGDTQYFGPGTRLTVL.